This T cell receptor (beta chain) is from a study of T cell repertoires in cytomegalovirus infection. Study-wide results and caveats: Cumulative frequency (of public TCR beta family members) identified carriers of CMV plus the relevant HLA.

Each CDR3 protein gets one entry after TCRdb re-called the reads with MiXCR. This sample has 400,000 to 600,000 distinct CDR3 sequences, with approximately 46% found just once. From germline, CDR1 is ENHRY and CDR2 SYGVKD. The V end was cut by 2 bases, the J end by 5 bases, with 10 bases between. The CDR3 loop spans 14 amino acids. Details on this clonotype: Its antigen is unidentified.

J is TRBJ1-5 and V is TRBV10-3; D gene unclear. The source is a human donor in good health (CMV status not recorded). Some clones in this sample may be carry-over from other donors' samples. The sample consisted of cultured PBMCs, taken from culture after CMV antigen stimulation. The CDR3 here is CAISEREADQPQHF. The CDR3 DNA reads TGTGCCATCAGTGAGAGGGAAGCAGATCAGCCCCAGCATTTT.